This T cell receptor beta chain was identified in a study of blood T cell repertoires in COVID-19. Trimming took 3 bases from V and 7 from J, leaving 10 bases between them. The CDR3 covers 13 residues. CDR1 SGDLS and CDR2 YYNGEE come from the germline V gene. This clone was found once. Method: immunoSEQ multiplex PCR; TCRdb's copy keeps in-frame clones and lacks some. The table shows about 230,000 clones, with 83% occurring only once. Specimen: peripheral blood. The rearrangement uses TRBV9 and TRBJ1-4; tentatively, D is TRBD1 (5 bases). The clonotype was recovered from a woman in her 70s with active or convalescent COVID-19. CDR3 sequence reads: CASSGGGAEKLFF. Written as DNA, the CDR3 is TGTGCCAGCAGCGGGGGAGGGGCTGAAAAACTGTTTTTT.